These T cell receptor beta chains were read from a single sample in a study of PD-L1 blockade in urothelial cancer. Here immunoSEQ multiplex PCR was the method, and the copy in TCRdb shows in-frame clones only, minus some. The sample has 35,000 to 45,000 clones, just over 35% seen once. The sequenced sample was tumor tissue, obtained before atezolizumab (anti-PD-L1) treatment. The receptor set was obtained from a man aged 60 to 69 with urothelial cancer. Each CDR3 is given with its conserved first and last residue. Fields, in order: clone size, J gene, D gene, V gene, CDR3 protein, CDR3 DNA. A D gene is named only where the DNA matches it firmly. Not every row has a clone size; where given, it reads once, few, many or a size class.

few,TRBJ1-6,-,TRBV6-8,CASSYSRHTTANNSPLHF,TGTGCCAGCAGTTACTCGAGACACACCACGGCAAATAATTCACCCCTCCACTTT
-,TRBJ2-7,-,TRBV19,CASSDVGHRSSYEQYF,TGTGCCAGTAGTGATGTGGGACATAGGAGCTCCTACGAGCAGTACTTC
-,TRBJ1-5,-,TRBV23-1,CASSQSYTRGQPQHF,TGCGCCAGCAGTCAATCCTACACCCGGGGTCAGCCCCAGCATTTT
once,TRBJ2-3,-,TRBV18,CASSSPSTDTQYF,TGTGCCAGCTCATCCCCTAGCACAGATACGCAGTATTTT
-,TRBJ1-6,TRBD1,TRBV10-1,CASSQGALNSPLHF,TGCGCCAGCAGCCAGGGGGCGCTTAATTCACCCCTCCACTTT
few,TRBJ1-1,-,TRBV6-8,CASNPSGQGLTWIHGTEAFF,TGTGCCAGCAACCCCTCGGGTCAGGGGCTTACTTGGATTCATGGCACTGAAGCTTTCTTT
-,TRBJ2-3,-,TRBV6-8,CAISWGSATDTQYF,TGTGCCATCTCATGGGGTAGCGCCACAGATACGCAGTATTTT
-,TRBJ1-4,TRBD1,TRBV28,CASSLPGQGEKLFF,TGTGCCAGCAGTTTACCGGGACAGGGGGAAAAACTGTTTTTT
few,TRBJ1-1,TRBD1,TRBV6-8,CASSTGGAEAFF,TGTGCCAGCAGTACAGGGGGAGCTGAAGCTTTCTTT
-,TRBJ1-4,TRBD1,TRBV30,CAWSSLGQSNEKLFF,TGTGCCTGGAGTTCCTTGGGACAGAGTAATGAAAAACTGTTTTTT
-,TRBJ2-2,-,TRBV28,CASSFRAETGELFF,TGTGCCAGCAGTTTCCGGGCCGAAACCGGGGAGCTGTTTTTT
few,TRBJ2-5,-,TRBV9,CASSLDRMRETQYF,TGTGCCAGCAGCTTAGATAGAATGCGAGAGACCCAGTACTTC
many,TRBJ1-4,-,TRBV11-3,CASSPAGRTNEKLFF,TGTGCCAGCAGCCCAGCGGGGCGAACTAATGAAAAACTGTTTTTT
-,TRBJ2-2,-,TRBV18,CASSPRYAGELFF,TGTGCCAGCTCACCACGGTACGCCGGGGAGCTGTTTTTT
few,TRBJ1-5,-,TRBV6-7,CASSSNQPQHF,TGTGCCAGCAGCTCGAATCAGCCCCAGCATTTT
-,TRBJ2-5,TRBD2,TRBV7-6,CASSRTLGGVKETQYF,TGTGCCAGCAGCCGGACCCTGGGGGGGGTGAAAGAGACCCAGTACTTC
few,TRBJ1-3,-,TRBV2,CASSRSSGARGNTIYF,TGTGCCAGCAGCCGATCATCGGGGGCCCGTGGAAACACCATATATTTT
medium-sized,TRBJ1-5,-,TRBV11-3,CASSLADLNQPQHF,TGTGCCAGCAGCTTGGCCGACCTCAATCAGCCCCAGCATTTT